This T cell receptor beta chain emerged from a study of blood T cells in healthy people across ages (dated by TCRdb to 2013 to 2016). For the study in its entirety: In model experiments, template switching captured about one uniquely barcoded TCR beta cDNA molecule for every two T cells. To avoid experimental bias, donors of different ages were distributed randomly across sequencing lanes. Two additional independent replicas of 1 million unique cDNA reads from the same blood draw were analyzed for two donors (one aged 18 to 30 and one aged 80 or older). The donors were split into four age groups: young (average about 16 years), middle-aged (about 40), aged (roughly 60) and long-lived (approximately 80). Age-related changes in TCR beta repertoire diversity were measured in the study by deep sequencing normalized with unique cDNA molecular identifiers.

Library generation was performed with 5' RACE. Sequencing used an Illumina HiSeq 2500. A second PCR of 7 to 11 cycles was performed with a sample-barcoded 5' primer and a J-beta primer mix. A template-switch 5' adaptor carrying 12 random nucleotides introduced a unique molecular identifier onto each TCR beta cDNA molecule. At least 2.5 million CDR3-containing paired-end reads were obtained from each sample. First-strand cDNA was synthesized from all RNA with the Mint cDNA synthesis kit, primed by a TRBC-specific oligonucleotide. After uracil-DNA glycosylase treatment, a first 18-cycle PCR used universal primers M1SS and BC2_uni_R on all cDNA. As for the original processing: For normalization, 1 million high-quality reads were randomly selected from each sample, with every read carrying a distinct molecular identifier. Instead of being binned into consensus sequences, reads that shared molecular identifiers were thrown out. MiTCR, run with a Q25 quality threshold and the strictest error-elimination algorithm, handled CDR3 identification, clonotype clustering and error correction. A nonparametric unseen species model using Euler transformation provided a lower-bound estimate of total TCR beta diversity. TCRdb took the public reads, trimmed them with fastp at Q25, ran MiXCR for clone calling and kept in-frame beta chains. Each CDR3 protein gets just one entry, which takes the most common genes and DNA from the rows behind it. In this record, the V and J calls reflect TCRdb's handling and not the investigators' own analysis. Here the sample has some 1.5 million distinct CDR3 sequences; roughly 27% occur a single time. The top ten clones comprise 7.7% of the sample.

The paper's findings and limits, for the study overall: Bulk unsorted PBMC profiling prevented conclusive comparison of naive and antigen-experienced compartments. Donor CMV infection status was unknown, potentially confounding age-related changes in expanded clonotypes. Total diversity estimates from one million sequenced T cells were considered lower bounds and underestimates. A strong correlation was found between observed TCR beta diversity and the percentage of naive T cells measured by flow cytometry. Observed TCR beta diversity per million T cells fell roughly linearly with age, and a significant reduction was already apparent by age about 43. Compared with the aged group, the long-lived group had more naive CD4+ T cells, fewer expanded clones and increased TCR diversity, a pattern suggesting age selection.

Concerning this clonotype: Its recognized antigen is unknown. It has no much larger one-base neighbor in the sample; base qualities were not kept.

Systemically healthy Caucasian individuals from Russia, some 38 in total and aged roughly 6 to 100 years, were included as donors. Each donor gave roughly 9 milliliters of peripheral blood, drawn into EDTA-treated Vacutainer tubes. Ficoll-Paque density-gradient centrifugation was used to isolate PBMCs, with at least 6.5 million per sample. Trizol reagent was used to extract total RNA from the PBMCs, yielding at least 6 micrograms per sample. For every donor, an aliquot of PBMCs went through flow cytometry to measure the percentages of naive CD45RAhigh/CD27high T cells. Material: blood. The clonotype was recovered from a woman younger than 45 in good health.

The DNA reads as follows: TGTGCCAGCAGTGGATCAATGAACTCCTACAATGAGCAGTTCTTC. This is translated as CASSGSMNSYNEQFF. Recombination linked TRBV25-1 to TRBJ2-1, with the D gene not clear enough to name. Trimming at the junction amounts to 4 bases on V and 0 bases on J, and the germline ends lie 10 bases apart. According to the germline V gene, CDR1 reads MGHDK and CDR2 reads SYGVNS. The CDR3, cysteine through phenylalanine, is 15 amino acids long. Only the CDR3 DNA stays, 45 bases, in frame from base 1.